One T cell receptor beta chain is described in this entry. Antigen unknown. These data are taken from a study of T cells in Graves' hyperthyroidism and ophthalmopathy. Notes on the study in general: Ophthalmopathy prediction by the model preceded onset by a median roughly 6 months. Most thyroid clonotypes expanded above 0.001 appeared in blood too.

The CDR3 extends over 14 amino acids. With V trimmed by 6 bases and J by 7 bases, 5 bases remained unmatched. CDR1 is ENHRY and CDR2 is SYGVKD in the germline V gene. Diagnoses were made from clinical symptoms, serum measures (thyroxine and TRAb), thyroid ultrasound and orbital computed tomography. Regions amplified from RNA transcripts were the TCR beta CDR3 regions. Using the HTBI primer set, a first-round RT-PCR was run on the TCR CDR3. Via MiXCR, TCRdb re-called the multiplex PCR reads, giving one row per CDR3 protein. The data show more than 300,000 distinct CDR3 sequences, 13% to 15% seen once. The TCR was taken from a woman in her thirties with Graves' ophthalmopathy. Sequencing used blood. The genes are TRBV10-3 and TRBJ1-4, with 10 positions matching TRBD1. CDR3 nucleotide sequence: TGTGCCATCAGGGGACAGGGGATTGGTGAAAAACTGTTTTTT. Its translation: CAIRGQGIGEKLFF.